This TCR beta chain was captured in a study of radiation and T cells in renal cell carcinoma (TCRdb year 2020). General notes on the study: TCR beta sequencing covered around 50 samples in total, comprising some 26 tumors and roughly 27 peripheral blood samples. In the 53 samples combined, roughly 4.4 million unique CDR3 nucleotide sequences were found, encoding 2.5 million to 3 million unique CDR3 amino acid sequences. The final blood draw took place at 4 weeks after radiation, the same time as nephrectomy.

The immunoSEQ kit was used, according to the manufacturer's recommendations, to generate TCR beta libraries from genomic DNA. For library preparation, a first multiplex PCR was performed with proprietary primers, followed by a second PCR in which unique barcodes were added, and bead cleanups were performed after each round. Each sample batch included a kit-provided positive control reaction and a negative control reaction. The final libraries underwent checking on an Agilent 4200 TapeStation D1000 ScreenTape, volumetric pooling, and quantification by qPCR. An Illumina NextSeq500 fitted with a MidOutput 150-cycle cartridge performed the sequencing, running 156 Read1 cycles and 15 Index1 cycles with the kit's custom primers. The pooled library was loaded at 1.0 pM with a roughly 20% PhiX control spike-in. Per the authors' processing: Vendor-processed data were analyzed in R, and a clonotype was defined as all T cells sharing the same CDR3 nucleotide sequence. For clone abundance analyses, frequencies were normalized to the 10,000 most abundant clones in each sample. Public T cell clones, which averaged fewer than five per sample, were removed prior to analysis. An abundance difference of at least 32-fold between compartments was the criterion for calling clonotypes tumor-enriched or baseline blood-enriched. A beta-binomial differential abundance model was applied to find clonotypes that expanded or contracted between blood time points. Tumor-blood repertoire similarity was measured with the Baroni-Urbani and Buser coefficient, and group comparisons used two-tailed Wilcoxon tests in R. TCRdb obtained this table from immuneACCESS and retained in-frame rearrangements with V and J assigned. These tables miss some clones; where compared with another copy, unresolved V genes account for less than half of the shortfall, and the remainder is unexplained. That table gives V, J and clone size, and the DNA gave D and trimming. The sample profile shows 140,000 to 150,000 clones; 70% to 90% of them were found once. Clones ranked in the top ten supply around 17% of the sample.

A note on this clone: Its antigen is unknown. No much larger clone exists at a distance of one base, and base qualities are not known.

V is pared back by 3 bases and J by 7 bases, with 10 bases lying between the germline termini. In the germline V gene (reference sequence), CDR1 corresponds to DFQATT and CDR2 to SNEGSKA. The CDR3 has 11 amino acids, counting the end cysteine and phenylalanine. The read is trimmed to its CDR3 DNA, 33 bases read in frame from base 1. Here is what the overall study found, with its caveats: Blood repertoire dynamics were not followed beyond 4 weeks after treatment. With a single-armed trial design, the study had no way to address how radiation dose or scheduling affects the TCR repertoire. An increase in top tumor clonotypes in blood was observed from baseline to 2 weeks post-radiation, followed by contraction by 4 weeks, which was taken to suggest transient expansion of tumor-resident clones. Because pretreatment tumor biopsies were not available, the baseline intratumoral presence of clonotypes could not be determined.

This specimen's time point label, interpreted: blood 4 weeks post-SBRT, at nephrectomy. This sample's treatment or condition label indicates: 15 Gy SBRT to primary tumor, nephrectomy 4 weeks later. The samples were drawn from a clinical trial, where primary renal cell carcinomas were treated with 15 Gy of stereotactic body radiation therapy and then removed by nephrectomy 4 weeks afterward. To track tumor-enriched clonotypes, serial peripheral blood was sampled from radiation-treated patients at baseline and at 2 weeks and 4 weeks after SBRT. Every patient had renal cell carcinoma of clear cell pathology. The QIAamp DNA Blood Mini Kit (Qiagen) was used to prepare genomic DNA for TCR sequencing. The analyses included just those samples that passed every quality control check.

This clonotype was sampled from a woman aged 45-65 years with renal cell carcinoma. Material: blood, obtained from a patient whose treatment included radiotherapy and nephrectomy. The V gene is TRBV20-1 and the J gene is TRBJ2-7; the D gene is possibly TRBD2, with 6 bases matching. CDR3 sequence: CSARSSEEQYF. The nucleotide sequence reads as follows: TGCAGTGCTAGGTCTAGCGAGGAGCAGTACTTC.